The clone carrying this T cell receptor (beta chain) was seen more than once but under ten times. The antigen is undetermined. Generated by immunoSEQ multiplex PCR, the TCRdb table keeps only in-frame clones and is missing some. The repertoire includes some 20,000 clones, approximately 72% of them detected once, and 10% to 15% sits in the top ten. This sample stems from a study of CD4 T cells in relation to SARS-CoV-2 and coronaviruses. Germline V gene data show CDR1 as SNHLY and CDR2 as FYNNEI. Trimming cost V 8 bases and J 5 bases; bases outside gene matches: 6. The CDR3 has 14 residues. Before the COVID-19 pandemic, during about 2010-2018, CD4+ T cells were taken from unexposed donors. CD4+ T cells were isolated from the cells after more than nine days of culture. Notes on the study in general: SARS-CoV-2-driven expansion was significantly weaker in crossreactive than monoreactive clones.

Sequenced input: CD4+ T cells from PBMCs, cultured in vitro. This TCR came from a human donor in good health. This chain links TRBV2 with TRBJ2-2; 9 bases align to TRBD1. CDR3 loop: CASSTGGWTGELFF. CDR3 in DNA: TGTGCCAGCTCGACAGGGGGATGGACCGGGGAGCTGTTTTTT. The entire variable domain, with the rest obtained from reference TRBV2 and TRBJ2-2, is as follows: EPEVTQTPSHQVTQMGQEVILRCVPISNHLYFYWYRQILGQKVEFLVSFYNNEISEKSEIFDDQFSVERPDGSNFTLKIRSTKLEDSAMYFCASSTGGWTGELFFGEGSRLTVL.